A selection of T cell receptor beta chains follows, all from one sample in a study of T cells in localized non-small cell lung cancer. Only in-frame clones appear in the TCRdb table, and some are missing; sequencing was by immunoSEQ multiplex PCR. This table has 10,000 to 15,000 clones, about 86% appearing once. This specimen consisted of peripheral blood, obtained before any cancer treatment. The receptors originated from a male donor aged 60 or over with stage III lung adenocarcinoma. The CDR3 runs from the conserved cysteine through the conserved F or W. The D gene is left open where the match is weak. Where a row states a size, it is once, few, many or the class of an expanded clone; other rows omit it.

clone_size j_call d_call v_call cdr3_nt cdr3_aa
NA TRBJ2-1 NA TRBV19 TGTGCCAGTAGTATAGCCAAGGACTACAATTACAATGAGCAGTTCTTC CASSIAKDYNYNEQFF
NA TRBJ1-4 NA TRBV18 TGTGCCAGCTCACAAGGAGTTAATGAAAAACTGTTTTTT CASSQGVNEKLFF
NA TRBJ1-1 NA TRBV6-1 TGTGCCAGCAGTGAGAGGTACAGAGACACTGAAGCTTTCTTT CASSERYRDTEAFF
NA TRBJ1-1 NA TRBV5-1 TGCGCCAGCAGCTCGGGACCGACGAACACTGAAGCTTTCTTT CASSSGPTNTEAFF
once TRBJ1-1 NA TRBV5-4 TGTGCCAGCAGCTTGGGGGTCCGGGAGACTGAAGCTTTCTTT CASSLGVRETEAFF
NA TRBJ2-1 NA TRBV5-4 TGTGCCAGCAGCTTGGCGAGCGTCTCCTACAATGAGCAGTTCTTC CASSLASVSYNEQFF
NA TRBJ1-2 NA TRBV18 TGTGCCAGCTCACCACCATCAGGAAACTATGGCTACACCTTC CASSPPSGNYGYTF
NA TRBJ1-3 NA TRBV2 TGTGCCAGCAGTGAGATCGGCGGTGCCCGCTCTGGAAACACCATATATTTT CASSEIGGARSGNTIYF
once TRBJ1-5 NA TRBV2 TGTGCCAGCAGTGTGGCGCGCAATCAGCCCCAGCATTTT CASSVARNQPQHF
NA TRBJ2-3 NA TRBV5-8 TGTGCCAGCAGCCACCGCGCGGGGGCCCAGGGAGATACGCAGTATTTT CASSHRAGAQGDTQYF
NA TRBJ2-1 TRBD2 TRBV10-3 TGTGCCATCAGTGTCCTAGCGGGAGCCTACAATGAGCAGTTCTTC CAISVLAGAYNEQFF
NA TRBJ2-7 TRBD2 TRBV11-2 TGTGCCAGCAGCTTATTTGGTAGCGGGTACGAGCAGTACTTC CASSLFGSGYEQYF
NA TRBJ2-3 TRBD1 TRBV2 TGTGCCAGCAGTAGAGTCGGACAGGGGGCAGATACGCAGTATTTT CASSRVGQGADTQYF
NA TRBJ2-7 NA TRBV14 TGTGCCAGCCGCTCCCAGGGCGAGCAGTACTTC CASRSQGEQYF
NA TRBJ1-2 NA TRBV5-6 TGTGCCAGCAGCTCACAGGACTATGGCTACACCTTC CASSSQDYGYTF
NA TRBJ2-7 NA TRBV2 TGTGCCAGCAGGACTTCTAGCGTCAAACCAAACGAGCAGTACTTC CASRTSSVKPNEQYF
NA TRBJ2-3 NA TRBV6-5 TGTGCCAGCAGTGGTGCGGGGACAGATACGCAGTATTTT CASSGAGTDTQYF
NA TRBJ1-5 NA TRBV19 TGTGCCACTCGAGGGGATAATCAGCCCCAGCATTTT CATRGDNQPQHF
once TRBJ2-7 TRBD1 TRBV28 TGTGCCAGCAGTGGACAGGGTAACGAGCAGTACTTC CASSGQGNEQYF
NA TRBJ1-5 TRBD1 TRBV2 TGTGCCAGCAGGGAATCCGGACAGGGGGGTGGTCAGCCCCAGCATTTT CASRESGQGGGQPQHF
NA TRBJ1-2 NA TRBV18 TGTGCCAGCTCATCGGAGGCTGCCCGGAGACGCTACACCTTC CASSSEAARRRYTF
NA TRBJ2-7 NA TRBV29-1 TGCAGCGTTGAGGCGGAGGGCTCCTACGAGCAGTACTTC CSVEAEGSYEQYF
NA TRBJ2-1 NA TRBV28 TGTGCCAGCAGTATGGAGTACAATGAGCAGTTCTTC CASSMEYNEQFF
once TRBJ2-5 NA TRBV5-5 TGTGCCAGCAGCTTGGGCTTAGGGCAACAAGAGACCCAGTACTTC CASSLGLGQQETQYF
NA TRBJ2-1 NA TRBV11-2 TGTGCCAGCAGCTTAGATCGGTGGGGGGCGTACAATGAGCAGTTCTTC CASSLDRWGAYNEQFF
NA TRBJ2-1 NA TRBV30 TGTGCCTGGAGTGAGACGGATACCTACAATGAGCAGTTCTTC CAWSETDTYNEQFF
NA TRBJ1-3 NA TRBV4-1 TGCGCCAGCAGCCTTAACGCCAACGGGGACACCATATATTTT CASSLNANGDTIYF